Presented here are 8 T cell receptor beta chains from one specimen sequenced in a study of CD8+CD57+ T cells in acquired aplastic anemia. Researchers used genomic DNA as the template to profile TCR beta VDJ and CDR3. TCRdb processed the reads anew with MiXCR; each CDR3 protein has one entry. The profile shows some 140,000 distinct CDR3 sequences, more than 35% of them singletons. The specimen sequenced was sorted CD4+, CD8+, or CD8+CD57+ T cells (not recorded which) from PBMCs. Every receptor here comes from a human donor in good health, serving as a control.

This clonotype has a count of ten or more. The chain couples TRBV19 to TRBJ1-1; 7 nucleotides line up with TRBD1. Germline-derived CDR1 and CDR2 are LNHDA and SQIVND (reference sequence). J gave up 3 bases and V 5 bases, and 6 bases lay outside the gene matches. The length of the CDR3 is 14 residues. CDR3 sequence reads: CASSQYTGDTEAFF. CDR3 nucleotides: TGTGCCAGTAGTCAATATACAGGGGACACTGAAGCTTTCTTT.

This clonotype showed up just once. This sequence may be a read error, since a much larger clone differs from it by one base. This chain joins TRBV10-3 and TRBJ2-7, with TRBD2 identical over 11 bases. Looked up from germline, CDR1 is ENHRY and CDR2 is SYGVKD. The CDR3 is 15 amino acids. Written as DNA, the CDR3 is TGTGCCAGTCGATCTAGCGGGAGGACCTTCTACGAGCAGTGCTTC. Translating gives CASRSSGRTFYEQCF.

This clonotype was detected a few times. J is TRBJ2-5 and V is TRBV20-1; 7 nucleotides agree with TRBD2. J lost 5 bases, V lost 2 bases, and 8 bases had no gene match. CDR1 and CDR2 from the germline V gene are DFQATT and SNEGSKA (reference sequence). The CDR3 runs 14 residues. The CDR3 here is CSARLAAGLETQYF. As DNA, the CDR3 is TGCAGTGCTAGACTAGCGGCAGGTTTGGAGACCCAGTACTTC.

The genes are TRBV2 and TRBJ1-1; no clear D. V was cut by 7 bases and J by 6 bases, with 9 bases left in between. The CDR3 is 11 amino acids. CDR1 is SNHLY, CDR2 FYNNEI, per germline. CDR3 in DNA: TGTGCCAGCACTTACGGGGCTGAAGCTTTCTTT. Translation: CASTYGAEAFF.

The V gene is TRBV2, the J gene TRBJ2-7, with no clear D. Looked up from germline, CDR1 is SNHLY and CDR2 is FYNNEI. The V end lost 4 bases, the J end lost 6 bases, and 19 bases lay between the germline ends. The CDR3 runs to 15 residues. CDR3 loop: CASSGVQAQPGEQYF. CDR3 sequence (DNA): TGTGCCAGCAGTGGGGTGCAGGCGCAGCCGGGCGAGCAGTACTTC.

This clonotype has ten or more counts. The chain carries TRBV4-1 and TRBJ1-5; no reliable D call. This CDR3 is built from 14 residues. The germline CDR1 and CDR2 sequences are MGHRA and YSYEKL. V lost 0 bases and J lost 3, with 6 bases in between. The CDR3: CASSQDLHNQPQHF. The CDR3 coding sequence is TGCGCCAGCAGCCAAGATCTGCACAATCAGCCCCAGCATTTT.

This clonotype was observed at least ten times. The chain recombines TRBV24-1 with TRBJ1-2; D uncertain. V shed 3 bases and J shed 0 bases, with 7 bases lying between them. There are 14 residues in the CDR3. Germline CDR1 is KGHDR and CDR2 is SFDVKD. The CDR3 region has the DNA TGTGCCACCAGTGATCCCGCCGCTAACTATGGCTACACCTTC. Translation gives CATSDPAANYGYTF.

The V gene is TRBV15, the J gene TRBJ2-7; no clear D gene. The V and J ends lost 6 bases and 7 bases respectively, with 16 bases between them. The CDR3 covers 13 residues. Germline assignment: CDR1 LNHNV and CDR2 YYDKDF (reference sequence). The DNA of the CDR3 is TGTGCCACCAGTCCTTCTTCTCACGGGGAGCAGTACTTC. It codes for CATSPSSHGEQYF.